A single sample is the source of the 20 T cell receptor beta chains below, sequenced in a study of OX40 agonist ivuxolimab in advanced cancers. Some clones are missing from TCRdb's copy, which holds only in-frame ones; the method was immunoSEQ multiplex PCR. This sample has 65,000 or so clones, with roughly 86% found just once. The sample here was CD4+ or CD8+ T cells sorted from blood, taken in a trial of the OX40 agonist ivuxolimab. The source of these receptors is an adult with an advanced solid tumor such as melanoma, head and neck, liver or kidney cancer.

In its sample, this clone was seen a few times. The rearrangement links TRBV11-2 to TRBJ1-6; TRBD1 is a possible D gene (6 bases). The length of the CDR3 is 15 residues. V lost 1 base and J lost 5, with 9 bases in between. Per the germline V gene, CDR1 is SGHAT and CDR2 is FQNNGV. Here the CDR3 reads CASSLARDNNSPLHF. The CDR3 region has the DNA TGTGCCAGCAGCTTAGCTAGGGACAATAATTCACCCCTCCACTTT.

The rearrangement uses TRBV27 and TRBJ2-1; tentatively, D is TRBD2 (6 bases). V gave up 8 bases and J gave up 7 bases, with 18 bases separating them. CDR3 length equals 14 residues. In germline, CDR1 is MNHEY, CDR2 SMNVEV (reference sequence). CDR3 bases: TGTGCCAGCCGGACGGGCCAGACTAGGAATGAGCAGTTCTTC. It codes for CASRTGQTRNEQFF.

This chain connects TRBV5-5 to TRBJ2-7; 7 bases match TRBD1. The CDR3 loop spans 16 amino acids. Germline V gene data show CDR1 as SGHKS and CDR2 as YYEKEE (reference sequence). Trimming removed 2 bases from V and 3 bases from J; junction bases left unmatched: 11. CDR3 nucleotide sequence: TGTGCCAGCAGCTTAAGGTGGGGGACAGCGAGCTACGAGCAGTACTTC. Its translation: CASSLRWGTASYEQYF.

The V call is TRBV7-3, the J call TRBJ2-1, with 10 bases that match TRBD2. The CDR3 covers 18 residues. The J segment lost 5 bases and the V segment lost 2 bases, leaving 12 bases of the junction unmatched. Germline assignment: CDR1 SGHTA and CDR2 FQGTGA. CDR3 bases: TGTGCCAGCAGCTTATTCCACACCGGGACTAGCGAAAACAATGAGCAGTTCTTC. Residues: CASSLFHTGTSENNEQFF.

J is TRBJ1-3 and V is TRBV5-1; D is unresolved. Germline values: CDR1 SGHRS, CDR2 YFSETQ. CDR3 length: 14 amino acids. Deletions cut 0 bases from V and 0 bases from J, with 4 bases between. This CDR3 reads CASSLDGSGNTIYF. The CDR3 DNA sequence: TGCGCCAGCAGCTTGGATGGCTCTGGAAACACCATATATTTT.

V gene TRBV9 combines with J gene TRBJ1-4; the D gene is possibly TRBD1 (6 bases). Germline-derived CDR1 and CDR2 are SGDLS and YYNGEE. V lost 3 bases and J 0 bases, leaving 9 bases between the germline ends. The CDR3 is 15 residues long. The CDR3 DNA sequence: TGTGCCAGCAGCGACGGACAGTCAACTAATGAAAAACTGTTTTTT. It encodes CASSDGQSTNEKLFF.

This clone was recorded once. The chain carries TRBV28 and TRBJ2-7; D possibly corresponds to TRBD2 (5 bases). V lost 7 bases and J 3 bases, leaving 13 bases between the germline ends. CDR1 is MDHEN and CDR2 is SYDVKM in the germline V gene. This CDR3 is built from 13 residues. CDR3 loop: CASTSGVYYEQYF. CDR3 nucleotides: TGTGCCAGCACTTCCGGGGTCTACTACGAGCAGTACTTC. Full variable domain (outside the CDR3, taken from reference TRBV28 and TRBJ2-7): DVKVTQSSRYLVKRTGEKVFLECVQDMDHENMFWYRQDPGLGLRLIYFSYDVKMKEKGDIPEGYSVSREKKERFSLILESASTNQTSMYLCASTSGVYYEQYFGPGTRLTVT.

The chain links TRBV11-2 to TRBJ1-2; D is uncertain. Trimming cost V 0 bases and J 8 bases, with 10 bases left between them. This CDR3 spans 13 amino acids. Germline V lookup: CDR1 SGHAT, CDR2 FQNNGV. This chain's CDR3 is CASSLDPGIGYTF. Here the CDR3 DNA reads TGTGCCAGCAGCTTAGATCCTGGGATCGGCTACACCTTC. Combining the CDR3 with reference TRBV11-2 and TRBJ1-2 gives the whole variable domain EAGVAQSPRYKIIEKRQSVAFWCNPISGHATLYWYQQILGQGPKLLIQFQNNGVVDDSQLPKDRFSAERLKGVDSTLKIQPAKLEDSAVYLCASSLDPGIGYTFGSGTRLTVV.

V usage is TRBV10-3 and J usage is TRBJ1-1, with D maybe TRBD1 (5 bases). In germline, CDR1 is ENHRY, CDR2 SYGVKD. The CDR3 is 16 residues long. V was pared by 3 bases and J by 4 bases, with 18 bases between. CDR3 nucleotide sequence: TGTGCCATCAGTGACCCCCAGGGAGAATCGCTCACTGAAGCTTTCTTT. It is translated as CAISDPQGESLTEAFF.

This clone appeared once. The V call is TRBV19, the J call TRBJ1-5; D gene uncertain. Trimming took off 4 bases at V and 0 bases at J, with 10 bases between the two ends. The CDR3 runs 15 residues. The V gene's germline CDR1 is LNHDA and CDR2 SQIVND (reference sequence). The CDR3 sequence is CASSSSQYSNQPQHF. The CDR3, as DNA: TGTGCCAGTAGTAGTTCGCAGTATAGCAATCAGCCCCAGCATTTT. Using reference TRBV19 and TRBJ1-5 for the parts outside the CDR3, the full variable domain is DGGITQSPKYLFRKEGQNVTLSCEQNLNHDAMYWYRQDPGQGLRLIYYSQIVNDFQKGDIAEGYSVSREKKESFPLTVTSAQKNPTAFYLCASSSSQYSNQPQHFGDGTRLSIL.

CDR3 protein: CASSLQGSDNQPQHF. Written as DNA, the CDR3 is TGTGCCAGCAGTTTACAAGGTAGTGACAATCAGCCCCAGCATTTT. J is TRBJ1-5 and V is TRBV27, with D unresolved. Trimming took 2 bases from V and 3 from J, leaving 11 bases between them. Germline CDR1 and CDR2: MNHEY and SMNVEV (reference sequence). This CDR3 spans 15 amino acids.

This clone occurred a few times. This rearrangement joins TRBV27 to TRBJ2-7, with 10 bases identical to TRBD2. CDR3 size: 19 residues. CDR1 and CDR2 from the germline V gene are MNHEY and SMNVEV (reference sequence). Trimming at V came to 7 bases and at J to 6 bases, leaving 24 bases not matched to a gene. CDR3 region: CASKTGTSGIGMTLGEQYF. The CDR3 region has the DNA TGTGCCAGCAAAACAGGAACTAGCGGGATCGGAATGACGCTTGGCGAGCAGTACTTC.

Only one count was recorded for this clone. The chain carries TRBV5-6 and TRBJ2-6; 7 nucleotides align to TRBD1. In germline, CDR1 is SGHDT, CDR2 YYEEEE. The CDR3 has 17 residues. V was pared by 2 bases and J by 1 base, with 6 bases of the junction left unmatched. The CDR3 nucleotides read TGTGCCAGCAGCTTTTTACAGGGGCGGTCTGGGGCCAACGTCCTGACTTTC. It yields the protein CASSFLQGRSGANVLTF.

The rearrangement uses TRBV6-5 and TRBJ2-7; either TRBD1 or TRBD2 may fit D (6 bases each). Trimming pared 2 bases from V and 6 bases from J, leaving 8 bases between. The CDR3 has 12 amino acids. Germline V gene sequence: CDR1 MNHEY, CDR2 SVGAGI. DNA for the CDR3: TGTGCCAGCAGTTACGGGGGGCGCGAGCAGTACTTC. The encoded protein is CASSYGGREQYF.

The count of this clone is one. The rearrangement links TRBV19 to TRBJ2-5, with 7 bases matching TRBD1. Germline V gives CDR1 LNHDA, CDR2 SQIVND (reference sequence). Germline trimming cut 3 bases from V and 7 bases from J; bases unmatched to any gene: 11. This CDR3 contains 15 residues. This CDR3 reads CASSMLSGQHRTQYF. The CDR3 coding sequence is TGTGCCAGTAGTATGTTGTCGGGACAGCATAGGACCCAGTACTTC.

CDR3 sequence reads: CASRASGSNEQFF. The DNA for the CDR3 is TGTGCCAGTAGGGCTAGCGGGTCCAATGAGCAGTTCTTC. The chain uses TRBV6-5 and TRBJ2-1; 8 bases are a match to TRBD2. Trimming removed 9 bases from V and 6 bases from J; junction bases left unmatched: 7. The length of the CDR3 is 13 residues. Germline values: CDR1 MNHEY, CDR2 SVGAGI.

The rearrangement uses TRBV7-9 and TRBJ2-7; a weak D match, TRBD1 (6 bases). V was cut by 5 bases and J by 2 bases, with 10 bases left in between. CDR3 length: 13 residues. Germline V gene sequence: CDR1 SEHNR, CDR2 FQNEAQ (reference sequence). CDR3 coding DNA: TGTGCCAGCAGCCGGGACACAGCCTACGAGCAGTACTTC. Translated, it gives CASSRDTAYEQYF.

The CDR3 DNA sequence: TGCGCCAGCAGCCAAGGCACCCCGGACCGGGAAAAACTGTTTTTT. Translated, it gives CASSQGTPDREKLFF. V is TRBV4-1 and J is TRBJ1-4; D not certain. V was pared by 1 base and J by 8 bases, with 14 bases between. Germline CDR1 is MGHRA and CDR2 is YSYEKL. The CDR3 has 15 amino acids.

The chain combines TRBV7-9 with TRBJ2-1, with 13 positions matching TRBD2. The ends lost 5 bases at V and 12 bases at J; junction bases unmatched: 22. CDR1 and CDR2 (germline): SEHNR, FQNEAQ (reference sequence). The CDR3 contains 19 residues. CDR3 sequence: CASSHSARLAGGHGHGQFF. The CDR3 nucleotides are TGTGCCAGCAGCCACTCGGCCCGACTAGCGGGGGGCCACGGCCATGGGCAGTTCTTC.

With respect to this clone: Other DNA sequences in the same sample also yield this CDR3. The rearrangement joins TRBV28 to TRBJ2-5, with 7 bases matching TRBD1. The CDR3 spans 12 residues. CDR1 and CDR2 (germline): MDHEN, SYDVKM. Unmatched junction bases numbered 5, after V lost 10 bases and J lost 3 bases. The CDR3 region has the DNA TGTGCCACCCTAGGGGGCAAAGAGACCCAGTACTTC. It is translated as CATLGGKETQYF. Full variable domain (missing parts from reference TRBV28 and TRBJ2-5): DVKVTQSSRYLVKRTGEKVFLECVQDMDHENMFWYRQDPGLGLRLIYFSYDVKMKEKGDIPEGYSVSREKKERFSLILESASTNQTSMYLCATLGGKETQYFGPGTRLLVL.